Below are 10 T cell receptor beta chains sequenced from a single sample in a study of glioma-infiltrating T cells after dendritic cell vaccination. Stated time point: after dendritic cell vaccination, including at tumor progression/relapse. Libraries were prepared by immunoSEQ multiplex PCR; TCRdb keeps only in-frame clonotypes and omits some of them. Altogether 91,000 or so clones are present, about 85% being singletons, with the ten largest covering about 5%. The sample was blood, taken after dendritic cell vaccination. Every receptor here comes from a human donor with glioblastoma.

V and J are TRBV27 and TRBJ2-7, with TRBD1 matching over 7 bases. CDR3 length: 15 residues. Looked up from germline, CDR1 is MNHEY and CDR2 is SMNVEV (reference sequence). The junction had 12 bases not matched to a gene; V was cut back by 7 bases and J by 3 bases. Here the CDR3 reads CASTFPGTEHYEQYF. In DNA, the CDR3 is TGTGCCAGCACTTTCCCCGGGACAGAACACTACGAGCAGTACTTC.

This chain connects TRBV4-2 to TRBJ2-7; a possible D gene is TRBD2 (7 bases). Germline values: CDR1 LGHNA, CDR2 YNFKEQ. The CDR3 contains 16 residues. V was trimmed by 4 bases and J by 0 bases, leaving 16 bases between them. The CDR3 DNA follows: TGTGCCAGCAGCCGGTGGGCGGGGGCGAGCTCCTACGAGCAGTACTTC. The encoded protein is CASSRWAGASSYEQYF.

The chain has TRBV19 and TRBJ1-3, with a tentative D call TRBD1 (5 bases). The CDR3 is 17 residues long. The V gene's germline CDR1 is LNHDA and CDR2 SQIVND (reference sequence). The V gene lost 3 bases and the J gene lost 3 bases, with 18 bases spanning the gap. Here the CDR3 reads CASSISTRQFNGNTIYF. The CDR3 coding sequence is TGTGCCAGTAGTATCTCGACAAGACAGTTCAATGGAAACACCATATATTTT.

V gene TRBV7-8 combines with J gene TRBJ1-1; TRBD1 agrees at 8 bases. CDR3 length: 15 residues. From germline, CDR1 is SGHVS and CDR2 FQNEAQ. With V trimmed by 10 bases and J by 2 bases, 12 bases remained unmatched. CDR3: CATLARTGLNTEAFF. The CDR3 region has the DNA TGTGCCACCCTCGCAAGGACAGGGCTTAACACTGAAGCTTTCTTT. The variable domain in full, completed from reference TRBV7-8 and TRBJ1-1, reads GAGVSQSPRYKVAKRGQDVALRCDPISGHVSLFWYQQALGQGPEFLTYFQNEAQLDKSGLPSDRFFAERPEGSVSTLKIQRTQQEDSAVYLCATLARTGLNTEAFFGQGTRLTVV.

V gene TRBV29-1 combines with J gene TRBJ2-5; TRBD2 matches 7 bases. Per the germline V gene, CDR1 is SQVTM and CDR2 is ANQGSEA. V dropped 6 bases and J dropped 4; count of bases not matched to a gene: 8. The CDR3 consists of 13 residues. Here the CDR3 reads CSVDRLAAETQYF. The DNA of the CDR3 is TGCAGCGTGGATAGACTAGCTGCAGAGACCCAGTACTTC.

The table lists this clone with a few counts. The chain is built from TRBV5-1 and TRBJ2-3; 10 bases line up with TRBD2. The CDR3 has 17 amino acids. V lost 4 bases to trimming and J lost 2 bases; unmatched junction nucleotides: 10. The germline CDR1 and CDR2 sequences are SGHRS and YFSETQ. The CDR3 loop reads CASSPDLAGVVTDTQYF. For the CDR3, the DNA is TGCGCCAGCAGCCCGGATCTAGCGGGGGTTGTCACAGATACGCAGTATTTT.

J is TRBJ1-3 and V is TRBV6-1; D gene unclear. Germline loops: CDR1 MNHNS, CDR2 SASEGT. Trimming removed 4 bases at V and 0 bases at J, with 10 bases between. CDR3 size: 15 residues. In DNA, the CDR3 is TGTGCCAGCAGTGCAAACGCAGACTCTGGAAACACCATATATTTT. Amino acid sequence: CASSANADSGNTIYF.

J is TRBJ2-7 and V is TRBV2; D possibly corresponds to TRBD1 (6 bases). Trimming removed 6 bases from V and 6 bases from J, with 12 bases in between. The germline V gene encodes CDR1 SNHLY and CDR2 FYNNEI. The CDR3 runs to 12 residues. This CDR3 is CASRHRVGEQYF. Here the CDR3 DNA reads TGTGCCAGCAGGCACAGGGTCGGCGAGCAGTACTTC.

The rearrangement links TRBV5-5 to TRBJ1-2; 10 nucleotides agree with TRBD1. The V gene's germline CDR1 is SGHKS and CDR2 YYEKEE (reference sequence). This CDR3 has 15 residues. V trimming: 4 bases; J trimming: 6 bases; junction bases outside the gene matches: 9. In DNA, the CDR3 is TGTGCCAGCAGCATAGCGCCCGGGACAGGGGATGGCTACACCTTC. It translates to CASSIAPGTGDGYTF.

This clone was counted only a few times. The chain recombines TRBV7-8 with TRBJ1-2, with D possibly matching TRBD1 (6 bases). The CDR3 is 18 amino acids. Germline CDR1 SGHVS, CDR2 FQNEAQ. V lost 5 bases and J lost 6, with 28 bases in between. CDR3 region: CASSLSPDRLAPHHGYTF. The DNA for the CDR3 is TGTGCCAGCAGCCTTTCCCCAGACAGGTTGGCCCCCCACCATGGCTACACCTTC.